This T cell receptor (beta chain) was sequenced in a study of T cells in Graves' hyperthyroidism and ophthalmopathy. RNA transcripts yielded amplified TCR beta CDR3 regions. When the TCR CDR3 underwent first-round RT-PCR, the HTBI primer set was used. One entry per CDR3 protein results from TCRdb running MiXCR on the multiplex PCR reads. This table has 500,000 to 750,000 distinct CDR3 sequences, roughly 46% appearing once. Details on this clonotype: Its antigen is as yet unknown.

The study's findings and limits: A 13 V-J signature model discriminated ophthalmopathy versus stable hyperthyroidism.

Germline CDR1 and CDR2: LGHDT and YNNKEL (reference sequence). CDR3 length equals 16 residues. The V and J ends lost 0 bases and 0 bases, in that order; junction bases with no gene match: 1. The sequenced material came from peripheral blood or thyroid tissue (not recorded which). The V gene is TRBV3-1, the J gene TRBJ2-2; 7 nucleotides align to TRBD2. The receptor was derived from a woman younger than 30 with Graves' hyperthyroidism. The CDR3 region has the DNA TGTGCCAGCAGCCAAGATGGACTAGCGAACACCGGGGAGCTGTTTTTT. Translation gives CASSQDGLANTGELFF.